These T cell receptor beta chains were read from a single sample in a study of CD4 and CD8 cells across lung adenocarcinoma regions. TCRdb reprocessed the PCR reads via MiXCR and lists one record per CDR3 protein. The table lists under 20,000 distinct CDR3 sequences, around 50% of them singletons. The sequenced sample consisted of CD8+ T cells from the margin of a lung tumor. These TCRs come from a male donor with lung adenocarcinoma. The CD4 and CD8 labels of this study may be unreliable. Both conserved end residues are part of each CDR3. D genes are given only for firm matches. Some rows mark clone size as missing; the rest say once, few, many or name a class of expanded clone.

V,D,J,size,DNA,CDR3
TRBV6-5,TRBD1,TRBJ2-5,medium-sized,TGTGCCAGCAGACCCCCCGGGACAGCCCTACGAGGGCAGTACTTC,CASRPPGTALRGQYF
TRBV6-1,-,TRBJ1-2,-,TGTGCCAGCAGTGAAGCGCCTCGGGGAATCTATGGCTACACCTTC,CASSEAPRGIYGYTF
TRBV5-1,-,TRBJ2-1,-,TGCGCCAGCAGCCCGGACGGGGTCTCCTACAATGAGCAGTTCTTC,CASSPDGVSYNEQFF
TRBV27,-,TRBJ1-1,few,TGTGCCAGCAGTTTTACTGGGATCATGAACACTGAAGCTTTCTTT,CASSFTGIMNTEAFF
TRBV10-1,-,TRBJ2-1,few,TGCGCCAGCAGGGACGGCAATGAGCAGTTCTTC,CASRDGNEQFF
TRBV6-1,-,TRBJ2-4,-,TGTGCCAGCCGTGAAGCGGGGCCAGGGGCTGGGGACATTCAGTATTTC,CASREAGPGAGDIQYF
TRBV10-2,TRBD2,TRBJ2-1,-,TGCGCCAGCAGACTAGCGTCCTACAATGAGCAGTTCTTC,CASRLASYNEQFF
TRBV4-1,-,TRBJ2-5,few,TGCGCCAGCAGCCGAGGGGGGGCGGAGACCCAGTACTTC,CASSRGGAETQYF
TRBV11-3,-,TRBJ2-1,few,TGTGCCAGCAGCCAGGGGAGGGTCCTAAACAATGAGCAGTTCTTC,CASSQGRVLNNEQFF
TRBV10-1,-,TRBJ2-2,-,TGCGCCAGCCAGGCTAGGGGCACCGGTGAGCTGTTTTTT,CASQARGTGELFF
TRBV30,-,TRBJ2-4,few,TGTGCCTGGAGTAGACAAGGGATAGCCAAAAACATTCAGTACTTC,CAWSRQGIAKNIQYF
TRBV6-5,-,TRBJ1-5,few,TGTGCCAGCAGTTACTCGAAGGGGAATCAGCCCCAGCATTTT,CASSYSKGNQPQHF
TRBV27,TRBD2,TRBJ2-7,-,TGTGCGGGGAGGGGTGCCCCTGGCACAGATACGCAGTACTTC,CAGRGAPGTDTQYF
TRBV5-1,TRBD2,TRBJ2-1,-,TGCGCCAGCAGCTTGGGAGCGGGAGGGCCGAATGAGCAGTTCTTC,CASSLGAGGPNEQFF
TRBV6-1,-,TRBJ1-6,few,TGTGCCAGCAGTCGGGGAAATAATTCACCCCTCCACTTT,CASSRGNNSPLHF
TRBV12-5,-,TRBJ2-5,-,TGTGCTAGGGGGGATGGGGGGATCGACCAAGATACCCAGTACTTC,CARGDGGIDQDTQYF
TRBV6-1,-,TRBJ1-2,-,TGTGCCAGCAGTGAACTTGTGGGGATTGGGAACTATGGCTACACCTTC,CASSELVGIGNYGYTF
TRBV6-1,TRBD2,TRBJ2-3,many,TGTGCCAGCATGAAGCGGGGGTACACAGATACGCAGTATTTT,CASMKRGYTDTQYF
TRBV6-4,-,TRBJ1-2,once,TGTGCCAGCAGTGACTCTATTGAGGGGGATGGAGGCTACACCTTC,CASSDSIEGDGGYTF
TRBV4-1,-,TRBJ2-5,many,TGCGCCAGCAGCCAATCGGGGGGACAAGGGCAAGAGACCCAGTACTTC,CASSQSGGQGQETQYF
TRBV27,-,TRBJ2-7,medium-sized,TGTGCCAGCAGTTTATTCGAAACCGCCCAGGGCCAGGCCAGCGAGCAGTACTTC,CASSLFETAQGQASEQYF
TRBV6-1,TRBD1,TRBJ1-1,-,TGTGCCAGCAGCGGACAGGGGAACACTGAAGCTTTCTTT,CASSGQGNTEAFF
TRBV6-1,-,TRBJ2-1,-,-,CASRETWASGTNAQFF
TRBV6-1,TRBD1,TRBJ1-5,-,TGTGCCAGCAGTGAAGCGAGCGGACAGGGGGCCAATCAGCCCCTCCATTTT,CASSEASGQGANQPLHF
TRBV7-2,TRBD2,TRBJ2-7,-,TGTGCCAGCAGCCGAAGACTAGCGGGAGCCGAGCAGTACTTC,CASSRRLAGAEQYF
TRBV10-2,TRBD1,TRBJ2-5,many,TGCGCCAGCAGGGGGACAGAACAAGAGACCCAGTACTTC,CASRGTEQETQYF
TRBV10-3,-,TRBJ2-3,-,TGTGCGGGGAAGGGGGTACGAGACACAGATACCCAGTATTTC,CAGKGVRDTDTQYF
TRBV12-3/TRBV12-4,-,TRBJ2-1,-,TGTGCCAGCAGTTTAGGGCCGGGGCAGGAGCAGTTCTTC,CASSLGPGQEQFF
TRBV7-2,TRBD2,TRBJ2-1,-,TGTGCCAGCAGCTTAGCTGGCGGGAGGGTTCGGAATGAGCAGTTCTTC,CASSLAGGRVRNEQFF
TRBV12-3/TRBV12-4,TRBD2,TRBJ2-3,-,TGTGCGGGCAGCGGGGGCAGTGTCACAGATACCCAGTATTTC,CAGSGGSVTDTQYF
TRBV11-2,-,TRBJ2-5,-,TGTGCCAGCAGTTCACTCCCCCAGACCCAGTACTTC,CASSSLPQTQYF
TRBV4-2,-,TRBJ2-1,few,TGTGCCAGCAGCCAAGATTTCTATGAGCAGTTCTTC,CASSQDFYEQFF
TRBV6-1,TRBD1,TRBJ2-1,medium-sized,TGTGCCAGCCCCGGGACAGGGGTTGGAAGTGAGCAGTTCTTC,CASPGTGVGSEQFF
TRBV4-2,TRBD2,TRBJ2-4,-,TGTGCCAGCAGCCAAGACCTAACTAGCGGGAGAGACATTCAGTACTTC,CASSQDLTSGRDIQYF
TRBV10-2,TRBD2,TRBJ2-1,few,TGCGCCAGCAGAGCGGGAAAAAAGAGCGGGAAGAACTACAATGAGCAGTTCTTC,CASRAGKKSGKNYNEQFF
TRBV6-5,-,TRBJ2-5,medium-sized,TGTGCCAGCATAAGAGCGGCTCAAGAGACCCAGTACTTC,CASIRAAQETQYF
TRBV6-5,TRBD2,TRBJ2-2,many,TGTGCCAGCAGTTATTCGGGAGGGAACACCGGGGAGCTGTTTTTT,CASSYSGGNTGELFF
TRBV6-5,TRBD1,TRBJ1-6,many,TGTGCCAGCAGTTCCGGGACAGGGAACTCACCCCTCCACTTT,CASSSGTGNSPLHF
TRBV7-2,TRBD2,TRBJ2-3,-,TGTGCCAGCAGCTTCGACCTAGCGGGGGGGTATACGCAGTATTTT,CASSFDLAGGYTQYF
TRBV12-3/TRBV12-4,-,TRBJ2-5,many,TGTGCCAGCAGCCCAGGGAGGGGGCTCCAAGAGACCCAGTACTTC,CASSPGRGLQETQYF
TRBV7-2,-,TRBJ2-1,many,TGTGCCAGCAGCTTGGACTACAATGAGCAGTTCTTC,CASSLDYNEQFF
TRBV6-1,TRBD2,TRBJ2-7,large,TGTGCCAGCAGTGAAGAGGGAGGGATGGGATCCGAGCAGTACTTC,CASSEEGGMGSEQYF
TRBV6-5,TRBD1,TRBJ2-5,-,TGTGCCAGCAGTTACTTCGGGACAGGTGGGGAAGAGACCCAGTACTTC,CASSYFGTGGEETQYF
TRBV20-1,TRBD2,TRBJ2-1,once,TGCAGTGCTAGAGCTAATAGCGGGAGGTATAACATGCAGTTCTTC,CSARANSGRYNMQFF
TRBV6-1,TRBD1,TRBJ1-3,many,TGTGCCAGCAGTCAAAGACAGGGGGCGAAAGGAAACACCATATATTTT,CASSQRQGAKGNTIYF
TRBV6-1,-,TRBJ2-3,-,TGTGCCAGCTCCAAGGGGCTGCGAGCCAAAAACACGCAGTACTTT,CASSKGLRAKNTQYF
TRBV10-3,TRBD1,TRBJ2-5,few,TGTGCCATCAGTGAGACGGGACAGGGGACGAAGTTCTTC,CAISETGQGTKFF
TRBV6-1,TRBD2,TRBJ2-1,few,TGTGCCAGCACCTCTAGACGACTAGCAGCCTACAATGAGCAGTTCTTC,CASTSRRLAAYNEQFF
TRBV28,-,TRBJ2-7,-,TGTGCCAGCAGTTTTAGTGATAATGAACCTACCGAGCAGTACTTC,CASSFSDNEPTEQYF
TRBV7-3,-,TRBJ2-1,medium-sized,TGTGCCAGCAGCCCCAGCTCCTACAATGAGCAGTTCTTC,CASSPSSYNEQFF
TRBV6-1,-,TRBJ1-2,-,TGTGCCAGCAGACAAACAGGGCGGTATGGCTACACCTTC,CASRQTGRYGYTF
TRBV27,-,TRBJ2-3,medium-sized,TGTGCCAGCGGCCGAGACAGGCCCAAAGATACGCAGTATTTT,CASGRDRPKDTQYF
TRBV6-8,-,TRBJ1-1,once,TGTGCCAGCAGCTCAAGTTTTTCGAACACTGAAGCTTTCTTT,CASSSSFSNTEAFF